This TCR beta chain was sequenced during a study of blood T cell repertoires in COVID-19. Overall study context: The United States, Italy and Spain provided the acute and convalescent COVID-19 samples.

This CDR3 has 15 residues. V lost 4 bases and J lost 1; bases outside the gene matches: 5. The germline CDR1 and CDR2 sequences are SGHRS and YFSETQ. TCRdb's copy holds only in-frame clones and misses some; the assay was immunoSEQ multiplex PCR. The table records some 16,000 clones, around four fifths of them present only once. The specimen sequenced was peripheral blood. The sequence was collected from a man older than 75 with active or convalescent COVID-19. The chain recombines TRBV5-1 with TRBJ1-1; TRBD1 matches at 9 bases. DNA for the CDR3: TGCGCCAGCAGCCCCACAGGGGGCTCGAACACTGAAGCTTTCTTT. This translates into CASSPTGGSNTEAFF.